These T cell receptor beta chains were read from a single sample in a study of shared clonotypes between healthy human individuals. Assay used: immunoSEQ multiplex PCR; TCRdb lists only in-frame clones, some missing. The sample has fewer than 550,000 clones, 60% to 80% seen once. The specimen sequenced was PBMCs. The receptor source for this set is a middle-aged woman in good health. Some clones in this sample may be carry-over from other donors' samples. Both conserved end residues are part of each CDR3. Fields, in order: clone size, V gene, J gene, D gene, CDR3 protein, CDR3 DNA. D genes are given only for firm matches. The listing skips clone size in some rows; elsewhere it reads once, few, many or a size class.

.	TRBV6-5	TRBJ2-7	.	CASRLNSAYPYEQYF	TGTGCCAGCAGGCTGAACTCAGCGTATCCCTACGAGCAGTACTTC
.	TRBV5-6	TRBJ1-1	.	CASSLEPMGTEAFF	TGTGCCAGCAGCTTGGAGCCCATGGGGACTGAAGCTTTCTTT
.	TRBV27	TRBJ2-1	.	CASSLGISSYNEQFF	TGTGCCAGCAGTTTAGGGATAAGCTCCTACAATGAGCAGTTCTTC
.	TRBV14	TRBJ1-1	.	CASSQSPPRDTEAFF	TGTGCCAGCAGCCAATCCCCCCCACGGGACACTGAAGCTTTCTTT
.	TRBV4-1	TRBJ2-1	TRBD2	CASSLRLADYNEQFF	TGCGCCAGCAGCCTCAGGCTAGCGGATTACAATGAGCAGTTCTTC
.	TRBV7-2	TRBJ2-2	.	CASSLGPGRGELFF	TGTGCCAGCAGCTTAGGGCCCGGTCGCGGGGAGCTGTTTTTT
.	TRBV18	TRBJ2-5	.	CASSPGSQFQETQYF	TGTGCCAGCTCACCAGGCAGCCAGTTCCAAGAGACCCAGTACTTC
.	TRBV7-9	TRBJ2-1	.	CASSRGLAQRFNEQFF	TGTGCCAGCAGCCGTGGGCTGGCACAGCGGTTTAATGAGCAGTTCTTC
.	TRBV4-2	TRBJ2-3	.	CASSQERGITDTQYF	TGTGCCAGCAGCCAAGAACGTGGGATCACAGATACGCAGTATTTT
many	TRBV6-5	TRBJ2-7	.	CASRTTVASSYEQYF	TGTGCCAGCAGGACGACAGTTGCCAGCTCCTACGAGCAGTACTTC
few	TRBV7-2	TRBJ2-7	.	CASSLGPGNHYEQYF	TGTGCCAGCAGCTTAGGGCCGGGAAATCACTACGAGCAGTACTTC
.	TRBV5-4	TRBJ1-6	TRBD1	CASSPGQGESPLHF	TGTGCCAGCAGCCCCGGACAGGGAGAGTCACCCCTCCACTTT
.	TRBV7-3	TRBJ2-1	.	CASSLGPDNEQFF	TGTGCCAGCAGCTTAGGGCCAGACAATGAGCAGTTCTTC
.	TRBV7-9	TRBJ2-1	.	CASSPLGGSSEQFF	TGTGCCAGCAGCCCCCTAGGAGGGTCGAGTGAGCAGTTCTTC
.	TRBV7-9	TRBJ2-1	.	CASSPSGGSSYNEQFF	TGTGCCAGCAGCCCTTCTGGCGGTAGCTCCTACAATGAGCAGTTCTTC
few	TRBV18	TRBJ1-1	TRBD1	CASSVPGTGRTEAFF	TGTGCCAGCTCGGTGCCGGGGACAGGGAGAACTGAAGCTTTCTTT
.	TRBV7-9	TRBJ2-7	TRBD1	CASSTTSGQAYEQYF	TGTGCCAGCAGCACAACATCGGGACAGGCCTACGAGCAGTACTTC
.	TRBV27	TRBJ2-3	.	CASSLFQGSGTDTQYF	TGTGCCAGCAGTTTGTTCCAGGGGAGTGGTACAGATACGCAGTATTTT
.	TRBV10-3	TRBJ2-2	TRBD2	CAIRLAGNTGELFF	TGTGCCATCAGACTAGCGGGGAACACCGGGGAGCTGTTTTTT